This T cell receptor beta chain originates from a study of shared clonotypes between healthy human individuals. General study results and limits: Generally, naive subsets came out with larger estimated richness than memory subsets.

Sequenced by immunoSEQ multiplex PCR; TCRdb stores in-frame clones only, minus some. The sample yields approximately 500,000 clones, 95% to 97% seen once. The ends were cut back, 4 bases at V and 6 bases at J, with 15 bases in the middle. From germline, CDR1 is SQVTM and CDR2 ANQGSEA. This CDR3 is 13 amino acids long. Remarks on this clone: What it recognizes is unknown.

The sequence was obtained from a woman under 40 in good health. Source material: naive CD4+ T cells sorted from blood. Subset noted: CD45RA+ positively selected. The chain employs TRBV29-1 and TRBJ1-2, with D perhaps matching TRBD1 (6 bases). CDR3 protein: CSVAGQLKDGYTF. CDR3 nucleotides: TGCAGCGTTGCAGGACAGCTCAAGGATGGCTACACCTTC.